What follows describes a single T cell receptor (beta chain). CD8+ and CD4+ T cells from blood underwent TCR beta sequencing. Random-hexamer reverse transcription was applied to roughly 0.45 to 1 ug RNA. Via MiXCR, TCRdb re-called the immunoSEQ multiplex PCR reads, giving one row per CDR3 protein. The repertoire includes 150,000 to 200,000 distinct CDR3 sequences, 91% of them detected once, and around 0.1% sits in the top ten. This sample stems from a study of CD8 T cells in Susac syndrome. Study information: The sequenced Susac syndrome patients included five or six who had clinically active disease and about 8 who were in remission.

The sequence derives from a human donor with Susac syndrome. The specimen sequenced was CD4+ T cells from PBMCs.

The CDR3 region is CASSPNEKLFF. CDR3 bases: TGTGCCAGCTCACCCAATGAAAAACTGTTTTTT. The chain is built from TRBV18 and TRBJ1-4; D gene ambiguous. The CDR3 loop spans 11 amino acids. Germline CDR1 KGHSH, CDR2 LQKENI. Trimming pared 3 bases from V and 5 bases from J, leaving 1 base between.